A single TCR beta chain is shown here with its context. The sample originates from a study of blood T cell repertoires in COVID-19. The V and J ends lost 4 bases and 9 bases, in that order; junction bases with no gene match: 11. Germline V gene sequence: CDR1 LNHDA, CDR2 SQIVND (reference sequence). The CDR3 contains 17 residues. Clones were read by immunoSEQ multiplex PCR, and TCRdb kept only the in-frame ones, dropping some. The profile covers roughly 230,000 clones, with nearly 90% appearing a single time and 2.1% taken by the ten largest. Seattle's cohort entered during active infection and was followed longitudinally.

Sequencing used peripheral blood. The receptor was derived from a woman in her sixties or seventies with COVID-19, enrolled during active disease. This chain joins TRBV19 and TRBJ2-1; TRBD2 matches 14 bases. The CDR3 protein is CASSSYQTSGGAGEQFF. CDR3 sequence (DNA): TGTGCCAGTAGTAGCTATCAGACTAGCGGGGGGGCCGGTGAGCAGTTCTTC.